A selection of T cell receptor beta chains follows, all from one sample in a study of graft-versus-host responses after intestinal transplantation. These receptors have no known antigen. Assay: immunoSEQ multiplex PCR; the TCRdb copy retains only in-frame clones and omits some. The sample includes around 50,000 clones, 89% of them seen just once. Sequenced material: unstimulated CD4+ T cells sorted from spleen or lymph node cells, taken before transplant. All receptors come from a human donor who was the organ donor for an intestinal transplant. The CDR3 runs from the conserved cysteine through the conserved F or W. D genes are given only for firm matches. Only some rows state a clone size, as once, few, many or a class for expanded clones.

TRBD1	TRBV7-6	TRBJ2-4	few	CASSLGQGHIQYF	TGTGCCAGCAGCTTAGGACAGGGGCACATTCAGTACTTC
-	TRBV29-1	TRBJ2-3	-	CSVARSDTQYF	TGCAGCGTTGCCAGGTCGGATACGCAGTATTTT
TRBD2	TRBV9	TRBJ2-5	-	CASSLRTSATGETQYF	TGTGCCAGCAGCCTCCGGACTAGCGCTACCGGGGAGACCCAGTACTTC
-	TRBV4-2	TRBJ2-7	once	CASSQADRDEQYF	TGTGCCAGCAGCCAAGCCGACCGGGACGAGCAGTACTTC
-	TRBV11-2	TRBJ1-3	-	CASSEYRSGNTIYF	TGTGCCAGCAGCGAGTATCGGTCGGGAAACACCATATATTTT
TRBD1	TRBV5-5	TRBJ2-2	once	CASSSPDRTGGNTGELFF	TGTGCCAGCAGCTCACCTGATAGGACAGGGGGAAACACCGGGGAGCTGTTTTTT
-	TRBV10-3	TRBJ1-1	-	CAIGVTLMNTEAFF	TGTGCCATCGGTGTGACTCTCATGAACACTGAAGCTTTCTTT
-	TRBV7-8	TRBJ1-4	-	CASSLGLSSGGWGTNEKLFF	TGTGCCAGCAGCTTAGGGTTGTCCTCGGGGGGCTGGGGAACTAATGAAAAACTGTTTTTT
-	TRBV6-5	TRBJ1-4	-	CASSYGGFEKLFF	TGTGCCAGCAGTTACGGGGGGTTTGAAAAACTGTTTTTT
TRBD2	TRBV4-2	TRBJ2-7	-	CASGRSGSSYEQYF	TGTGCCAGCGGAAGGAGCGGGAGCTCCTACGAGCAGTACTTC
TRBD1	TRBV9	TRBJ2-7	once	CASSVGQGASYEQYF	TGTGCCAGCAGCGTAGGACAGGGGGCCTCCTACGAGCAGTACTTC
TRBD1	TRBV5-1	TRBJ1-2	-	CASRNQGAAGYGYTF	TGCGCCAGCAGAAATCAGGGGGCGGCTGGCTATGGCTACACCTTC
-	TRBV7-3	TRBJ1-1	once	CASREQGEGEAFF	TGTGCCAGCAGAGAACAGGGAGAGGGTGAAGCTTTCTTT
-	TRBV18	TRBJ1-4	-	CASSPPLTSGGPTNEKLFF	TGTGCCAGCTCACCACCTTTGACTAGCGGGGGACCAACTAATGAAAAACTGTTTTTT
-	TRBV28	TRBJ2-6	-	CASSLSALNPSGANVLTF	TGTGCCAGCAGTTTGAGCGCCTTAAACCCCTCTGGGGCCAACGTCCTGACTTTC
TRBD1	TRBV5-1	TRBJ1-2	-	CASSPRDRAYGYTF	TGCGCCAGCAGCCCGCGGGACAGGGCCTATGGCTACACCTTC
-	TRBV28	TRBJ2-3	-	CASSPHRDRGIAGDTDTQYF	TGTGCCAGCAGTCCCCACCGGGACAGGGGTATAGCGGGAGACACAGATACGCAGTATTTT
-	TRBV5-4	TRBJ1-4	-	CASSLRTPEGTNEKLFF	TGTGCCAGCAGCCTACGGACACCCGAAGGGACTAATGAAAAACTGTTTTTT
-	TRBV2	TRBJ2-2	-	CASSDSGDANTGELFF	TGTGCCAGCAGTGATTCGGGAGACGCTAACACCGGGGAGCTGTTTTTT
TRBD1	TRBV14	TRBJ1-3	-	CASSQPGQGAGNTIYF	TGTGCCAGCAGCCAACCGGGACAGGGGGCTGGAAACACCATATATTTT
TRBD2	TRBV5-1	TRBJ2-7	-	CASSFGGLAGSYEQYF	TGCGCCAGCAGCTTCGGGGGACTAGCGGGAAGCTACGAGCAGTACTTC
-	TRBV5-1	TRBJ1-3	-	CASSLCLVGASGNTIYF	TGCGCCAGCAGCTTGTGTTTAGTGGGGGCCTCTGGAAACACCATATATTTT
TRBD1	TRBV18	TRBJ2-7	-	CASSPDRGAAYEQYF	TGTGCCAGCTCACCCGACAGGGGCGCCGCCTACGAGCAGTACTTC
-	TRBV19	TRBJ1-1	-	CASSIKPNTEAFF	TGTGCCAGTAGTATAAAGCCGAACACTGAAGCTTTCTTT